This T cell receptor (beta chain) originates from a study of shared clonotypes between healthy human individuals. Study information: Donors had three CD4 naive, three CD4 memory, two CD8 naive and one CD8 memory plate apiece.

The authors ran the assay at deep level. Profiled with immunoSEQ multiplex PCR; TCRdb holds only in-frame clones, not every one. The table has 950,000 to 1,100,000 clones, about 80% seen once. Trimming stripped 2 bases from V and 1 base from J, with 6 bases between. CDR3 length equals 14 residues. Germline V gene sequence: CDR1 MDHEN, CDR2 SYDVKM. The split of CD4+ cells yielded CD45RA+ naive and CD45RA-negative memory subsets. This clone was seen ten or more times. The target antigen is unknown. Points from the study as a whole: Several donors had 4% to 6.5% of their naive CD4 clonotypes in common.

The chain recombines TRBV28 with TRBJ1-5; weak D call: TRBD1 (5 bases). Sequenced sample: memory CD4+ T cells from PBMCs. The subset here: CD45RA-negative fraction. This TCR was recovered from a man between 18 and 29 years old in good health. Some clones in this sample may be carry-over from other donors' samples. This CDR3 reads CASSLGTSNQPQHF. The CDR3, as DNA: TGTGCCAGCAGTTTAGGGACGAGCAATCAGCCCCAGCATTTT.